The clone carrying this T cell receptor (beta chain) occurred once. This sample was taken from a study of shared clonotypes between healthy human individuals. Germline V CDR1 and CDR2: ENHRY, SYGVKD. The CDR3 has 14 residues. Trimming left V 3 bases short and J 7 bases short, with 14 bases between. Produced via immunoSEQ multiplex PCR; TCRdb's table is partial and in-frame only. The sample carries 1,400,000 or so clones, approximately 98.5% recorded once. This chain joins TRBV10-3 and TRBJ2-3; D possibly corresponds to TRBD2 (5 bases). The clonotype was recovered from a man in his thirties or forties in good health. The specimen sequenced was naive CD4+ T cells sorted from blood. Subset denoted: CD45RA+ positively selected. CDR3 sequence (DNA): TGTGCCATCAGTGAAGAAGCGGCCGGGAATACGCAGTATTTT. Translation gives CAISEEAAGNTQYF.